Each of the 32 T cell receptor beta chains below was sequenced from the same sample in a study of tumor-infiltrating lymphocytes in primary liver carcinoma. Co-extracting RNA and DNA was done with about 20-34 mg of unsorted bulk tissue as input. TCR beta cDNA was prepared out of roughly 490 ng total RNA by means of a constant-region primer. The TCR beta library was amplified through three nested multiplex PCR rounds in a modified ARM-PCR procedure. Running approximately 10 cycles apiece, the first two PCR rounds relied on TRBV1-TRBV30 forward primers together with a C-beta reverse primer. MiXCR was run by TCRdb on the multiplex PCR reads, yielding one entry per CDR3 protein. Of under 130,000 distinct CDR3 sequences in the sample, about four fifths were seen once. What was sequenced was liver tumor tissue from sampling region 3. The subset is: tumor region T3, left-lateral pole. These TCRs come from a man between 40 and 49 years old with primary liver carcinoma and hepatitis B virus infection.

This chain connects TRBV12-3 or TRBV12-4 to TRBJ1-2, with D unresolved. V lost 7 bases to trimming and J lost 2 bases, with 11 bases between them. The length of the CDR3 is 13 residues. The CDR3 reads CASIADRNYGYTF. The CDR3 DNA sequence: TGTGCCAGCATTGCTGATAGGAACTATGGCTACACCTTC.

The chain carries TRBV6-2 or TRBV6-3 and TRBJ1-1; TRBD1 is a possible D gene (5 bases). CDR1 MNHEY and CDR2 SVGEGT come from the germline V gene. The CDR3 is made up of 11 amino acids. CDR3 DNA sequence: TGTACCTGCAGTTCGGCAGGGCAGGCTTTCTTT. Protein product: CTCSSAGQAFF.

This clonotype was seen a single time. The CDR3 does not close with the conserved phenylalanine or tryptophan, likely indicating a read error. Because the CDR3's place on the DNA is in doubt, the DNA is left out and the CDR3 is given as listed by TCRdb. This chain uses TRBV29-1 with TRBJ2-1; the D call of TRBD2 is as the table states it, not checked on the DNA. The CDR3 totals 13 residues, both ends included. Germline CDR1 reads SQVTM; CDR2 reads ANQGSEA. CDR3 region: CSGTSGKLYKQLI.

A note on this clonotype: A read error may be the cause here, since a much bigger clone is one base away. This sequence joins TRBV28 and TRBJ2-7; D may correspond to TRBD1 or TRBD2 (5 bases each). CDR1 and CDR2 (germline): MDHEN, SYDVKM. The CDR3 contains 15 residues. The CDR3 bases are TGTGCCAGCAGAAACCGGGACCTTAGCTCCTACGAGCAGCACTTC. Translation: CASRNRDLSSYEQHF.

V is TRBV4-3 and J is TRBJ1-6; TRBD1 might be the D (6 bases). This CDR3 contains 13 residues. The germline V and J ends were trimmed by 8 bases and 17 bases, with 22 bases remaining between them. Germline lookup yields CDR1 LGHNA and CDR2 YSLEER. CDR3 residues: CASGPGQNSLFHF. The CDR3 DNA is TGCGCCAGCGGCCCCGGACAGAATTCACTCTTCCACTTT.

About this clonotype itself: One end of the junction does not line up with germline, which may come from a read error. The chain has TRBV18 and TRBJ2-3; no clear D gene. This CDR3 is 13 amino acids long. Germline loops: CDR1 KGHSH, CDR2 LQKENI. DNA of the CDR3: TGTGCCAGCTCCCGTCTTAGCAGAGATACGCAGTATTTT. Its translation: CASSRLSRDTQYF.

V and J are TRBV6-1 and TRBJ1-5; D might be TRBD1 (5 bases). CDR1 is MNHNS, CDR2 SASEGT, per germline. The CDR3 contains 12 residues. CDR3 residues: CVGTIGNQPQHF. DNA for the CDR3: TGTGTCGGGACCATTGGTAATCAGCCCCAGCATTTT.

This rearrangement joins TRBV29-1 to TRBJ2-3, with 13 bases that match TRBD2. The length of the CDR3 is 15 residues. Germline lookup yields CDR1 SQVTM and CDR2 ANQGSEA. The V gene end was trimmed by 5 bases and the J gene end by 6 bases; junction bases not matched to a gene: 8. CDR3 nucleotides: TGCAGCGTTCGGACTAGCGGGAGTTGGAATGATACGCAGTATTTT. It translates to CSVRTSGSWNDTQYF.

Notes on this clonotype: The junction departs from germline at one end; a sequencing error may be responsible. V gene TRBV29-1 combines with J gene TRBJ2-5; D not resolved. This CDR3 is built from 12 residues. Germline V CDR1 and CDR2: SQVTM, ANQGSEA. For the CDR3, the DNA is TGCAGCGGTGTGGATAGTGGAGAGACGCAGTACTTC. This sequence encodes CSGVDSGETQYF.

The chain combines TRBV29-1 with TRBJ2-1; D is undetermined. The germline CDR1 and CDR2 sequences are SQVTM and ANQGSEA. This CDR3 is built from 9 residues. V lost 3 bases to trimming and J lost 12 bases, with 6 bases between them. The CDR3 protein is CSVEDGQFF. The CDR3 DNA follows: TGCAGCGTTGAGGATGGGCAGTTCTTC.

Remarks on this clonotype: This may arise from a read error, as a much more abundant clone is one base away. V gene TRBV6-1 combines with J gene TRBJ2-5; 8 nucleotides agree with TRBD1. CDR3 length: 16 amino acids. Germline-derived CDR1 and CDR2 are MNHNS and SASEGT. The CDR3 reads CANSVEEGTGQETQYF. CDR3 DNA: TGTGCCAACAGTGTAGAGGAAGGGACAGGCCAAGAGACCCAGTACTTC.

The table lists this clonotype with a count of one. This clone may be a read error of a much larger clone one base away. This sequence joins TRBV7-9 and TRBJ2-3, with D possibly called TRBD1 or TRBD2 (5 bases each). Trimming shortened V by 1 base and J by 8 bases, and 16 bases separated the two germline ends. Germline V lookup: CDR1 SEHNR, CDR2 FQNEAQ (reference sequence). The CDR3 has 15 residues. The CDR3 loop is CASSLEGTIGATQYF. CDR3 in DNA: TGTGCCAGCAGCTTAGAGGGGACGATTGGAGCTACGCAGTATTTT.

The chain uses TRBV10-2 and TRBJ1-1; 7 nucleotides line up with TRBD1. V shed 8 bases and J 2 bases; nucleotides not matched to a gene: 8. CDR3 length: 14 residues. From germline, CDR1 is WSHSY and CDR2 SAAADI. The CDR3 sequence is CASGQVASNTEAFF. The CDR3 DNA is TGCGCCAGCGGACAGGTGGCATCTAACACTGAAGCTTTCTTT.

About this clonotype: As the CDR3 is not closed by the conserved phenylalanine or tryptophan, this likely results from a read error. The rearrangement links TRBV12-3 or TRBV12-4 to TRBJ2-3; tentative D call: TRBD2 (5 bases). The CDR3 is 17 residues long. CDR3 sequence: CATSSTTAGSDTDTQYI. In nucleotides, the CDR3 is TGTGCCACCAGTTCAACTACCGCGGGTTCAGACACAGATACGCAGTATATT.

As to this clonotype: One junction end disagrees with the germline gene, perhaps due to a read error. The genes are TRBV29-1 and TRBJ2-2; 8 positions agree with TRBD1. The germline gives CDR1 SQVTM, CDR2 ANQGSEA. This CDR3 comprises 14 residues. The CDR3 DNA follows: TGCAGCGTTAGGACAGGGCCAAACACCGGGGGGCTGTTTTTT. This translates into CSVRTGPNTGGLFF.

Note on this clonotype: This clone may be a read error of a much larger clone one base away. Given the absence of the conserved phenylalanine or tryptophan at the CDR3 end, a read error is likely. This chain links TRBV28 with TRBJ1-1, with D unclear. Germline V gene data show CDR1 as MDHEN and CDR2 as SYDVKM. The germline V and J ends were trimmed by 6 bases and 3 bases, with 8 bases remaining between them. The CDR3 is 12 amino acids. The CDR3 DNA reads TGTGCCAGCAGCCCTACCCACACTGAAGCTTTCTTA. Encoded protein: CASSPTHTEAFL.

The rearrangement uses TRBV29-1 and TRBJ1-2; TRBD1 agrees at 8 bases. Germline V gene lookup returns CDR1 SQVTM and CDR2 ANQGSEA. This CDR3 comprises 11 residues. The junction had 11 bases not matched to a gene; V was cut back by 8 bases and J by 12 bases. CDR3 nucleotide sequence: TGCAGCCTCCCAGGACAGGGAGGCCACACCTTC. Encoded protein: CSLPGQGGHTF.

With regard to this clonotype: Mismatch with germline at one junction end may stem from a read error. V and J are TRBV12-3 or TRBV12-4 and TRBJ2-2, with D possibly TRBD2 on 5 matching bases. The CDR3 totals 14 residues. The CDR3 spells CASMEAANTGELFF. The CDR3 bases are TGTGCCAGCATGGAGGCAGCGAACACCGGTGAGCTGTTTTTT.

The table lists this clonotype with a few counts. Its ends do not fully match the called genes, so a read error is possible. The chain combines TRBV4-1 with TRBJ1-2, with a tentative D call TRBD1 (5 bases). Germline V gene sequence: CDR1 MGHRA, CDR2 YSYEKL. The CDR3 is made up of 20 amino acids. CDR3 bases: TGCACCAGCAGCCAAGAGGGGTACCCCCCCGCTGCCCAACCTACCTATGGATACACCTTC. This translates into CTSSQEGYPPAAQPTYGYTF.

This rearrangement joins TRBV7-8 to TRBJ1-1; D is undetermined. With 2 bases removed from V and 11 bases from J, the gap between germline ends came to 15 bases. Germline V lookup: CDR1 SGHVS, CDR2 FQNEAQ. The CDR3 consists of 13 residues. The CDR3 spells CASSLQKSRGAFF. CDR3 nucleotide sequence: TGTGCCAGCAGCTTACAGAAGAGCCGAGGGGCTTTCTTT.

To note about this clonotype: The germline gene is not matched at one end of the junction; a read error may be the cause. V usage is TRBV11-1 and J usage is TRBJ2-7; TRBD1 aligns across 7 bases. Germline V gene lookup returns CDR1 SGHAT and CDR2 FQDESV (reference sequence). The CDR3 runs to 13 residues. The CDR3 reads CDSRGKRSYEQNF. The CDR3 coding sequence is TGTGACAGCAGGGGGAAGCGATCCTACGAGCAAAACTTC.

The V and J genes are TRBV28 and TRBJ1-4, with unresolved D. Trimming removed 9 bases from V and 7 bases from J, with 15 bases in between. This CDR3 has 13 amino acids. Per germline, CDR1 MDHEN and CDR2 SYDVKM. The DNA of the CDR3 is TGTGCCAGAGGTACAACCGACACTGAAAAACTGTTTTTT. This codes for CARGTTDTEKLFF.

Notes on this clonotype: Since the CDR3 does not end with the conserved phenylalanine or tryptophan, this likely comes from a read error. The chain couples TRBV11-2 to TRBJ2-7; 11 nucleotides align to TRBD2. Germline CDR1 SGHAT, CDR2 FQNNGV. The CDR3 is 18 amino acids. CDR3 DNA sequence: TGTGCCAGTAGCTTAGTTAGCGGGAGGGCCCGTTTCGCCTACGGGCAGTACATC. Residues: CASSLVSGRARFAYGQYI.

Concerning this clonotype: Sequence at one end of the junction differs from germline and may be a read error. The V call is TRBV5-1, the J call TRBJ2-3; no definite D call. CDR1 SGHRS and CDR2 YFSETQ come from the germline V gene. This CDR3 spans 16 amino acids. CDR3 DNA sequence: TGCGCCAGAAGCTTGAGGACGGGCGGCAGCACAGATACACAGTATTTT. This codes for CARSLRTGGSTDTQYF.

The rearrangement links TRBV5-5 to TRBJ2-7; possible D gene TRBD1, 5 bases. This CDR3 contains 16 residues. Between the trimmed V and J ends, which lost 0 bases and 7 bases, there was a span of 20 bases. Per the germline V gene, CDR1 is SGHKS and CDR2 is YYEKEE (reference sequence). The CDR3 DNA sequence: TGTGCCAGCAGCTTGGTCATAGGAACAGGAGTATGGGAGCAGTACTTC. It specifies CASSLVIGTGVWEQYF.

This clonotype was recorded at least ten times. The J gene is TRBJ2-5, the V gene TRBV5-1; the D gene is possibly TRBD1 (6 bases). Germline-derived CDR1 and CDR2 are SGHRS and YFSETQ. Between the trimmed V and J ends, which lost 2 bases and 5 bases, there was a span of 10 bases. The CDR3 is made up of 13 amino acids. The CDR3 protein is CASSFTGQETQYF. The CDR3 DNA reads TGCGCCAGCAGCTTCACAGGGCAGGAGACCCAGTACTTC.

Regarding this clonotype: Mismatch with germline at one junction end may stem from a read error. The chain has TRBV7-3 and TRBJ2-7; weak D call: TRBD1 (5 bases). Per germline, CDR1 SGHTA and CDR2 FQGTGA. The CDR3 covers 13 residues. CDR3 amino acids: CASTLIRDYEQYF. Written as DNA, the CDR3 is TGTGCCAGCACCTTAATCAGGGACTACGAGCAGTACTTC.

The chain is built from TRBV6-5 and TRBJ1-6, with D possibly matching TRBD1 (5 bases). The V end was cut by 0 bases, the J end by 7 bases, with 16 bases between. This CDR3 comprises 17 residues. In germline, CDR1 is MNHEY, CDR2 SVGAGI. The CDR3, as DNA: TGTGCCAGCAGTTACTCGAGCTTCGCCGGGGGAAATTCACCCCTCCACTTT. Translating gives CASSYSSFAGGNSPLHF.

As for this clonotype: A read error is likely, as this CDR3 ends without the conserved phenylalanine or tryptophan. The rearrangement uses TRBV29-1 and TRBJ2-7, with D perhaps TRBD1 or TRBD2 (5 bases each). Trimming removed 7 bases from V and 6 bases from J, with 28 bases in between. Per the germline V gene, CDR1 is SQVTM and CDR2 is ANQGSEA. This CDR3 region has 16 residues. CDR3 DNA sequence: TGCAGCGCCATGACATCTGGGACCTGCACTCCCTGCGAGCAGTACCTC. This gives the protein CSAMTSGTCTPCEQYL.

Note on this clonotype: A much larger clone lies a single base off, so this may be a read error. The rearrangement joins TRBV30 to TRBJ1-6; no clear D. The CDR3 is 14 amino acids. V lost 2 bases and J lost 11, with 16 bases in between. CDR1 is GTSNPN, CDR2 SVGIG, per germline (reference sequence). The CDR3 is CAWSLTRPGPPLHF. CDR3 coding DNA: TGTGCCTGGAGTCTGACGAGACCCGGGCCACCCCTCCACTTT.

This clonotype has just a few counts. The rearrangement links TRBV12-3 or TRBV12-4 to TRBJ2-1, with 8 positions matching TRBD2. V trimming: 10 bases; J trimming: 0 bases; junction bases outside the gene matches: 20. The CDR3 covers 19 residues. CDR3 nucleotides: TGTGCCAATAGTTTAGAAGCTAGCGGGTCGCTGCCCTCCTACAATGAGCAGTTCTTC. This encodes CANSLEASGSLPSYNEQFF.

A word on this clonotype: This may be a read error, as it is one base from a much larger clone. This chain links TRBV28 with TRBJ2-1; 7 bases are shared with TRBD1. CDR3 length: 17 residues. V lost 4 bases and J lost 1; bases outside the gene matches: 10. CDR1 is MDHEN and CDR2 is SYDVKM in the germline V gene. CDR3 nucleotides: TGTGCCAGCAGTTCATGGGACAGAAGAAGGTCCTACAATGAGCAGTTCTTC. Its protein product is CASSSWDRRRSYNEQFF.